The 7 T cell receptor beta chains below come from one sample, sequenced in a study of blood T cells in healthy people across ages (dated by TCRdb to the mid-2010s). Libraries were made using 5' RACE. TCRdb lists the instrument as Illumina HiSeq 2500. A second PCR of roughly 6 to 11 cycles was performed with a sample-barcoded 5' primer and a J-beta primer mix. TCRdb reanalyzed the raw reads on its own, using fastp at Q25 for trimming and MiXCR for clone calling, and kept in-frame beta chains. A single entry per CDR3 protein holds the most common genes and DNA from its merged rows. Counted in this sample were around 1,500,000 distinct CDR3 sequences; approximately 40% of them appeared once. Of the sample, roughly 8.2% is held by the ten largest clones. The sample comprised blood. The origin of the receptors is a woman between 18 and 29 years old in good health.

As regards this clonotype: The junction differs from germline at one of its ends, possibly a read error. DNA for the CDR3: TGTGCCAGCAGCTTAAGCGGGGGGGCCGCCAATGAGCTGTTCTTC. Amino acids: CASSLSGGAANELFF. V usage is TRBV3-1 and J usage is TRBJ2-1; TRBD2 matches at 10 bases. Looked up from germline, CDR1 is LGHDT and CDR2 is YNNKEL (reference sequence). The CDR3 totals 15 residues.

The rearrangement joins TRBV20-1 to TRBJ2-5, with D unresolved. This CDR3 spans 11 amino acids. Deletions cut 7 bases from V and 4 bases from J, with 10 bases between. In germline, CDR1 is DFQATT, CDR2 SNEGSKA (reference sequence). The chain's CDR3 is CSDTGGETQYF. DNA of the CDR3: TGCAGTGACACGGGCGGAGAGACCCAGTACTTC.

This chain connects TRBV6-1 to TRBJ2-7; the D is unclear. V was clipped by 6 bases and J by 5 bases, with 11 bases between them. Looked up from germline, CDR1 is MNHNS and CDR2 is SASEGT. There are 12 residues in the CDR3. CDR3 in DNA: TGTGCCAGCAGCGCCCCAGGCCACGAGCAGTACTTC. Translation gives CASSAPGHEQYF.

This clonotype appeared many times. The chain uses TRBV4-1 and TRBJ2-7, with D uncertain. Trimming took off 0 bases at V and 4 bases at J, with 10 bases between the two ends. The CDR3 loop spans 14 amino acids. Per germline, CDR1 MGHRA and CDR2 YSYEKL. CDR3 amino acids: CASSQDFGDYEQYF. As DNA, the CDR3 is TGCGCCAGCAGCCAAGACTTTGGGGATTACGAGCAGTACTTC.

This chain connects TRBV9 to TRBJ1-5; no firm D call. V dropped 0 bases and J dropped 6 bases, with 7 bases sitting between them. This CDR3 is built from 13 residues. Germline loops: CDR1 SGDLS, CDR2 YYNGEE. This chain's CDR3 is CASSVVSGQPQHF. The CDR3 nucleotides are TGTGCCAGCAGCGTAGTGTCGGGTCAGCCCCAGCATTTT.

This chain joins TRBV4-1 and TRBJ2-3; TRBD2 matches at 10 bases. Trimming removed 0 bases from V and 3 bases from J; junction bases left unmatched: 3. The germline gives CDR1 MGHRA, CDR2 YSYEKL. The CDR3 has 16 residues. The chain's CDR3 is CASSQDLGLATDTQYF. The CDR3 DNA sequence: TGCGCCAGCAGCCAAGATCTGGGACTAGCGACAGATACGCAGTATTTT.

The CDR3 spells CASRRGGLETQFF. DNA for the CDR3: TGTGCCAGCAGGCGGGGGGGCCTGGAGACCCAGTTCTTC. The chain is built from TRBV28 and TRBJ2-1; 9 bases are shared with TRBD2. The junction had 10 bases not matched to a gene; V was cut back by 6 bases and J by 13 bases. This CDR3 has 13 amino acids. Per germline, CDR1 MDHEN and CDR2 SYDVKM.